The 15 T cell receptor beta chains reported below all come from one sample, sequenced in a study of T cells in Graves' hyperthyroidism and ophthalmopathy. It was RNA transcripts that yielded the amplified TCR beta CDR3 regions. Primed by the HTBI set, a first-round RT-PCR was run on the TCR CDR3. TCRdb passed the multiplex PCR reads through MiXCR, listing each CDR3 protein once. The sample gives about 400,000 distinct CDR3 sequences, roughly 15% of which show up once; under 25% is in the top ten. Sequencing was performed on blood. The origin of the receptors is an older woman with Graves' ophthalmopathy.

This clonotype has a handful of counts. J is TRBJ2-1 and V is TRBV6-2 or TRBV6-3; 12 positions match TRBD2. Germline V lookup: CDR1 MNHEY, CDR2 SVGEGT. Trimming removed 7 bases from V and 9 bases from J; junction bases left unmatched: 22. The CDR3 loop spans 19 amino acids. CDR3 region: CASTARPLAGGPGGSEQFF. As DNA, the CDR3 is TGTGCCAGCACCGCAAGGCCCCTAGCGGGAGGGCCGGGGGGCAGTGAGCAGTTCTTC.

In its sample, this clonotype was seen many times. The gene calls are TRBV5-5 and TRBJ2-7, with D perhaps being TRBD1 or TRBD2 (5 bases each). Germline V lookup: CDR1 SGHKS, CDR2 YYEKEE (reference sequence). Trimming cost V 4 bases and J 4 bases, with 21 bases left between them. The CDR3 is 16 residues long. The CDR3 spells CASSLPGPPEVYEQYF. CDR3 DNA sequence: TGTGCCAGCAGCCTACCGGGACCCCCGGAGGTATACGAGCAGTACTTC.

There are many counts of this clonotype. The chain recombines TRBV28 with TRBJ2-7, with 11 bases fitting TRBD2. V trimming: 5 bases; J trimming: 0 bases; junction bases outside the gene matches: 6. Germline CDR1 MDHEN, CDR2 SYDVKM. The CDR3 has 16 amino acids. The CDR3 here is CASSPPSGRYSYEQYF. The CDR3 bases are TGTGCCAGCAGTCCACCTAGCGGGAGGTACTCCTACGAGCAGTACTTC.

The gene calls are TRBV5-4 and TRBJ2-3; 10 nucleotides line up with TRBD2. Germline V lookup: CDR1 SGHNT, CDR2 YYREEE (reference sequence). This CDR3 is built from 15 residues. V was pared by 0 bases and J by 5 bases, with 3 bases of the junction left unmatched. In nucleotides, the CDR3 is TGTGCCAGCAGCTTGGGGCGACTAGCGGGAGATACGCAGTATTTT. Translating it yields CASSLGRLAGDTQYF.

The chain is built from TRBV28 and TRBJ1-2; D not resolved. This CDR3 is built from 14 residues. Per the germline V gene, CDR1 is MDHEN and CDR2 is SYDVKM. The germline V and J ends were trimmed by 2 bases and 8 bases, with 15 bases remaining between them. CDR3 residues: CASSLLLPGGGYTF. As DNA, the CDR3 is TGTGCCAGCAGTTTACTCTTGCCGGGAGGGGGCTACACCTTC.

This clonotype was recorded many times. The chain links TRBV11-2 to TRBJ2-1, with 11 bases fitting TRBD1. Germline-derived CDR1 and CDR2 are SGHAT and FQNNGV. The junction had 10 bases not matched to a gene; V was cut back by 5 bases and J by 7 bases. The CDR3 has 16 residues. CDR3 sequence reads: CASSPRTGGTENEQFF. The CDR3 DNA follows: TGTGCCAGCAGCCCTCGGACAGGGGGCACCGAGAATGAGCAGTTCTTC.

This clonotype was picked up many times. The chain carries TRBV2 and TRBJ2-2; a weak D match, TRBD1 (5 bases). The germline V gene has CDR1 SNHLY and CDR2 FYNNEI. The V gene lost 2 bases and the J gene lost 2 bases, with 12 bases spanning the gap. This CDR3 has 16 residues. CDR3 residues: CASSEFRAFNTGELFF. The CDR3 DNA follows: TGTGCCAGCAGTGAATTCAGGGCTTTCAACACCGGGGAGCTGTTTTTT.

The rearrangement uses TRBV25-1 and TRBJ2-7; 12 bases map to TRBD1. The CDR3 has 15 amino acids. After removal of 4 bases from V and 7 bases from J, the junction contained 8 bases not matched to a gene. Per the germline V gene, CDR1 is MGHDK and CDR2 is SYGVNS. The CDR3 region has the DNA TGTGCCAGCAGTGGGCTGGGACAGGGGGCGAGGGAGCAGTACTTC. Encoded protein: CASSGLGQGAREQYF.

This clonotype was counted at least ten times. The DNA for the CDR3 is TGTGCCTGGAGATCGGCCCTAGGGGACAATCAGCCCCAGCATTTT. This codes for CAWRSALGDNQPQHF. This chain connects TRBV30 to TRBJ1-5, with D perhaps matching TRBD1 (5 bases). Germline V gene lookup returns CDR1 GTSNPN and CDR2 SVGIG (reference sequence). The CDR3 is 15 residues long. V was pared by 3 bases and J by 3 bases, with 15 bases between.

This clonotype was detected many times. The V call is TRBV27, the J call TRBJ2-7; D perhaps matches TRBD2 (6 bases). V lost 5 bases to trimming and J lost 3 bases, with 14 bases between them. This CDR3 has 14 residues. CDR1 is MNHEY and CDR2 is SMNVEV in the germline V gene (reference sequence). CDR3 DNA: TGTGCCAGCAGTCTCCTAGCGACCGGCTACGAGCAGTACTTC. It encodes CASSLLATGYEQYF.

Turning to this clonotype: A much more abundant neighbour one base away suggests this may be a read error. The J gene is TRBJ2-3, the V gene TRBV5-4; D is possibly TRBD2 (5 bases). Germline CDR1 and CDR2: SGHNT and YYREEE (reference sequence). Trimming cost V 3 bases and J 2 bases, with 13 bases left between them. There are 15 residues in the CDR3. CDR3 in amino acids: CASSSEAIITDTQYF. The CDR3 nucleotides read TGTGCCAGCAGCTCGGAGGCGATCATCACAGATACGCAGTATTTT.

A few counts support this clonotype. The CDR3 protein is CASSLLAENTDTQYF. The CDR3 DNA is TGTGCCAGCAGCCTACTAGCGGAGAACACAGATACGCAGTATTTT. The chain uses TRBV7-6 and TRBJ2-3, with TRBD2 matching over 8 bases. The CDR3 totals 15 residues. The germline V gene has CDR1 SGHVS and CDR2 FNYEAQ. After removal of 5 bases from V and 2 bases from J, the junction contained 6 bases not matched to a gene. Supplemented by reference TRBV7-6 and TRBJ2-3, the full variable domain reads GAGVSQSPRYKVTKRGQDVALRCDPISGHVSLYWYRQALGQGPEFLTYFNYEAQQDKSGLPNDRFSAERPEGSISTLTIQRTEQRDSAMYRCASSLLAENTDTQYFGPGTRLTVL.

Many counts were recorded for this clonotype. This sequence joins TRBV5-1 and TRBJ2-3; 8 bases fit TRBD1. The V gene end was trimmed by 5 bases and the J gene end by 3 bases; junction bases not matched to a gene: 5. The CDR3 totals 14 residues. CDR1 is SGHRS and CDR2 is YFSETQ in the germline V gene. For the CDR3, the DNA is TGCGCCAGCAGGACCGACAGGGGAACAGATACGCAGTATTTT. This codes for CASRTDRGTDTQYF.

The DNA of the CDR3 is TGTGCCAGCAGACTCGGGGGGCGACGGGGCGGGGAGCTGTTTTTT. It specifies CASRLGGRRGGELFF. The rearrangement joins TRBV28 to TRBJ2-2, with D possibly matching TRBD2 (7 bases). Trimming removed 6 bases from V and 7 bases from J, with 18 bases in between. The CDR3 length is 15 residues. CDR1 is MDHEN and CDR2 is SYDVKM in the germline V gene.

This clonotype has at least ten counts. CDR3 sequence: CASRKTNEQFF. In DNA form, the CDR3 reads TGTGCCAGTCGGAAGACCAATGAGCAGTTCTTC. This chain links TRBV28 with TRBJ2-1; D is uncertain. The germline gives CDR1 MDHEN, CDR2 SYDVKM. V gave up 9 bases and J gave up 6 bases, with 9 bases separating them. The CDR3 is 11 amino acids.